This TCR beta chain emerged from a study of vaccination effects on CD4 cells after COVID-19. The wider study: Each participant was given two doses of one vaccine (BNT162b2 or mRNA-1273). Study conclusions and caveats: Common cold coronaviruses were cross-recognized by only 1 of 255 vaccine-induced clones in healthy vaccinees.

Before sequencing, viral peptide pools were used by the ViraFEST assay to expand antigen-specific CD4+ T cells. Isolating CD4+ T cells followed about 11 days of culture. Vaccine recipients lacked prior SARS-CoV-2 infection and had negative nucleocapsid antibodies. Half the medium was swapped for IL-2 medium on days 3 and 7. Sequencing was performed with immunoSEQ multiplex PCR; in TCRdb, only in-frame clones are kept and a portion is missing. The profile shows about 14,000 clones, 76% of them singletons. Regarding this clone: The antigen remains undetermined.

This CDR3 spans 14 amino acids. V was clipped by 3 bases and J by 0 bases, with 7 bases between them. Germline CDR1 and CDR2: SGDLS and YYNGEE. The V and J genes are TRBV9 and TRBJ1-3, with a possible D match to TRBD1 (6 bases). The source material was CD4+ T cells from PBMCs cultured with HCoV-229E spike peptides, sampled before COVID-19 vaccination. This sequence originates from a human donor who received a COVID-19 vaccine. CDR3 protein: CASSAGDSGNTIYF. The CDR3 region has the DNA TGTGCCAGCAGCGCAGGGGACTCTGGAAACACCATATATTTT.